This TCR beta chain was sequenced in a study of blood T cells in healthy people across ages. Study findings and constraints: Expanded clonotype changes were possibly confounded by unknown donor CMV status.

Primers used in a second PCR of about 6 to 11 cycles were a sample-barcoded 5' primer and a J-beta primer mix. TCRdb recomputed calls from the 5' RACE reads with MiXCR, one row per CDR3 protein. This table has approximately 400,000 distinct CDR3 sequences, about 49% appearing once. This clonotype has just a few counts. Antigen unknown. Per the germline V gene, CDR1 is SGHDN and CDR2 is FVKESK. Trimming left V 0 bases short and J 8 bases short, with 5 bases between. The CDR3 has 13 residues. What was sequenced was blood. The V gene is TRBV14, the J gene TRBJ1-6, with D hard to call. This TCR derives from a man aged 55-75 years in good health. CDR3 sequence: CASSQDLYSPLHF. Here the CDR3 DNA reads TGTGCCAGCAGCCAAGATCTGTATTCACCCCTCCACTTT.